The TCR beta chain under discussion was sequenced for a study of blood T cells in healthy people across ages. Primers used in a second PCR of roughly 7 to 12 cycles were a sample-barcoded 5' primer and a J-beta primer mix. In TCRdb, the 5' RACE reads were re-called with MiXCR into one record per CDR3 protein. The table shows some 860,000 distinct CDR3 sequences, with more than 50% occurring only once. The CDR3 runs to 17 residues. Germline trimming cut 0 bases from V and 4 bases from J; bases unmatched to any gene: 7. Per germline, CDR1 MGHRA and CDR2 YSYEKL. Note on this clonotype: The antigen is undetermined.

Whole-study results and caveats: Long-lived donors carried more naive CD4+ cells and greater diversity than aged donors.

The clonotype comes from a man in his forties in good health. The chain employs TRBV4-1 and TRBJ2-1, with 9 bases that match TRBD2. Sample: blood. The CDR3 region has the DNA TGCGCCAGCAGCCAAGATCAGCGGGAGGTCTCTTACAATGAGCAGTTCTTC. Residues: CASSQDQREVSYNEQFF.